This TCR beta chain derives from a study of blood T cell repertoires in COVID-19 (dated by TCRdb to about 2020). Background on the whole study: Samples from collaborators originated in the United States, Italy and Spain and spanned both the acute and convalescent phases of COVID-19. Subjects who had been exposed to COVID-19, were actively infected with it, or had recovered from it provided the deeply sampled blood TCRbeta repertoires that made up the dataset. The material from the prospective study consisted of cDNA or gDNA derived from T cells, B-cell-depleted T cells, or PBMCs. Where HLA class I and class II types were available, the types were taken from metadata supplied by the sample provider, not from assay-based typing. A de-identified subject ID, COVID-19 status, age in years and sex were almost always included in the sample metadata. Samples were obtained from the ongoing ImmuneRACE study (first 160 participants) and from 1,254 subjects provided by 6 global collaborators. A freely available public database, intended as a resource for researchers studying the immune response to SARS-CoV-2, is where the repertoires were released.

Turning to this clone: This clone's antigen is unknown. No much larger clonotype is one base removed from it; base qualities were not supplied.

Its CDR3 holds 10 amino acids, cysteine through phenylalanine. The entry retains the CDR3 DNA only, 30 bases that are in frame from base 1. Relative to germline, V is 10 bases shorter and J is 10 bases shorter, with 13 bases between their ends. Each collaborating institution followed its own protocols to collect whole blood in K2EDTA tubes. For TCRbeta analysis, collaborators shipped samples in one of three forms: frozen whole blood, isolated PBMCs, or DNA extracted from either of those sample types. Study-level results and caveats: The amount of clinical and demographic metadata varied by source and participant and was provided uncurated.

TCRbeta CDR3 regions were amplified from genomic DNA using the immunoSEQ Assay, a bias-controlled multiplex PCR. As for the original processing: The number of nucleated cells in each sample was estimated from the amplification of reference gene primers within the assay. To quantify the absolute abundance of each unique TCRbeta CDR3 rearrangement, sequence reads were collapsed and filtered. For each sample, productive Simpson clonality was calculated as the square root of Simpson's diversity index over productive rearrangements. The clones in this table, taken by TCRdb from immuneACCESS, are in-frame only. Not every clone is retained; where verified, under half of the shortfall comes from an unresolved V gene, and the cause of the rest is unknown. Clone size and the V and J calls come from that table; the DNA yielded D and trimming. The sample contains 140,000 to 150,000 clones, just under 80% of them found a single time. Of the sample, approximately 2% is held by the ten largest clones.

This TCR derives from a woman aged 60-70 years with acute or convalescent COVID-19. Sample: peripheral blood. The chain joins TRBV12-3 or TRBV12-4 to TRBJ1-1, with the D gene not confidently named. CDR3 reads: CAIAGLGAFF. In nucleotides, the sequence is TGTGCCATAGCCGGCCTAGGAGCTTTCTTT.